Listed here are 23 T cell receptor beta chains from one sample, sequenced in a study of blood T cell repertoires in COVID-19. This table comes from immunoSEQ multiplex PCR, and its TCRdb copy is limited to in-frame clones, with some not included. This table has around 100,000 clones, 80% to 90% appearing once. Sample: peripheral blood. The source of these receptors is a woman aged 80 or over with acute or convalescent COVID-19.

V gene TRBV24-1 combines with J gene TRBJ1-2; 8 bases map to TRBD1. J lost 7 bases, V lost 4 bases, and 7 bases had no gene match. The CDR3 runs 14 residues. Germline CDR1 reads KGHDR; CDR2 reads SFDVKD. Written as DNA, the CDR3 is TGTGCCACCAGTGACTCGGACAGGGTAGGTGGCTACACCTTC. Protein product: CATSDSDRVGGYTF.

The rearrangement links TRBV19 to TRBJ1-3; no firm D call. This CDR3 has 17 amino acids. The ends were cut back, 3 bases at V and 0 bases at J, with 15 bases in the middle. CDR1 and CDR2 (germline): LNHDA, SQIVND (reference sequence). CDR3 loop: CASSISLGLSSGNTIYF. The CDR3 DNA sequence: TGTGCCAGTAGTATTTCTCTCGGGTTGAGCTCTGGAAACACCATATATTTT.

The chain combines TRBV14 with TRBJ2-7; no definite D call. Trimming took off 0 bases at V and 9 bases at J, with 9 bases between the two ends. Germline CDR1 SGHDN, CDR2 FVKESK. The CDR3 runs 12 residues. The CDR3 DNA sequence: TGTGCCAGCAGCCAAGATGTTGGCAGGCAGTACTTC. Its translation is CASSQDVGRQYF. Based on the CDR3 plus reference TRBV14 and TRBJ2-7, the full variable domain is EAGVTQFPSHSVIEKGQTVTLRCDPISGHDNLYWYRRVMGKEIKFLLHFVKESKQDESGMPNNRFLAERTGGTYSTLKVQPAELEDSGVYFCASSQDVGRQYFGPGTRLTVT.

The gene calls are TRBV27 and TRBJ1-2; possibly TRBD1 for D (5 bases). CDR3 length equals 13 residues. V shed 4 bases and J shed 8 bases, with 14 bases lying between them. CDR1 and CDR2 (germline): MNHEY, SMNVEV (reference sequence). The CDR3 loop reads CASSYRDYQGYTF. CDR3 coding DNA: TGTGCCAGCAGTTACCGGGACTATCAGGGCTACACCTTC.

The chain recombines TRBV27 with TRBJ1-6, with D maybe TRBD1 (5 bases). Trimming took off 2 bases at V and 13 bases at J, with 21 bases between the two ends. The CDR3 is 16 amino acids. The germline V gene has CDR1 MNHEY and CDR2 SMNVEV (reference sequence). CDR3 amino acids: CASSLVSGTPLPPLHF. For the CDR3, the DNA is TGTGCCAGCAGTTTAGTGTCCGGGACTCCCCTCCCGCCCCTCCACTTT.

The chain has TRBV5-4 and TRBJ2-3, with TRBD2 matching over 7 bases. The CDR3 consists of 16 residues. Germline V CDR1 and CDR2: SGHNT, YYREEE (reference sequence). Losses at the gene ends were 1 base for V and 2 bases for J; bases not matched to a gene: 7. CDR3: CASSLTERGPTDTQYF. DNA for the CDR3: TGTGCCAGCAGCTTGACGGAGCGGGGTCCCACAGATACGCAGTATTTT.

This chain joins TRBV7-9 and TRBJ1-6; D ambiguous. V gave up 5 bases and J gave up 10 bases, with 9 bases separating them. Germline CDR1 and CDR2: SEHNR and FQNEAQ (reference sequence). This CDR3 has 12 residues. CDR3 protein: CASSPSGSPLHF. In DNA form, the CDR3 reads TGTGCCAGCAGCCCTAGTGGGTCACCCCTCCACTTT. The full variable domain, its missing parts supplied by reference TRBV7-9 and TRBJ1-6, is DTGVSQNPRHKITKRGQNVTFRCDPISEHNRLYWYRQTLGQGPEFLTYFQNEAQLEKSRLLSDRFSAERPKGSFSTLEIQRTEQGDSAMYLCASSPSGSPLHFGNGTRLTVT.

The chain employs TRBV6-6 and TRBJ2-7, with 9 bases identical to TRBD1. V was pared by 6 bases and J by 2 bases, with 8 bases of the junction left unmatched. The CDR3 consists of 15 residues. In germline, CDR1 is MNHNY, CDR2 SVGAGI (reference sequence). CDR3 residues: CASRDAGTGTYEQYF. In DNA, the CDR3 is TGTGCCAGCAGAGACGCCGGGACAGGGACCTACGAGCAGTACTTC.

The J gene is TRBJ1-6, the V gene TRBV10-1; D remains ambiguous. Germline-derived CDR1 and CDR2 are WNHNN and SYGVQD (reference sequence). CDR3 length: 13 residues. V lost 4 bases and J 8 bases, leaving 9 bases between the germline ends. CDR3 region: CASSGDRYSPLHF. In DNA form, the CDR3 reads TGCGCCAGCAGTGGAGATAGATATTCACCCCTCCACTTT.

The J gene is TRBJ1-4, the V gene TRBV7-2; D may be TRBD1 (5 bases). The CDR3 spans 14 residues. Germline CDR1 reads SGHTA; CDR2 reads FQGNSA. The V end was cut by 2 bases, the J end by 8 bases, with 12 bases between. DNA for the CDR3: TGTGCCAGCAGCTTACCAGGGTTTGGCGAAAAACTGTTTTTT. Protein product: CASSLPGFGEKLFF.

CDR3 sequence (DNA): TGCGCCAGCAGCTTGACCCCCCTTGGGGGGAGCGGGCAGCCCCAGCATTTT. Residues: CASSLTPLGGSGQPQHF. The chain is built from TRBV5-1 and TRBJ1-5, with a possible D match to TRBD1 (5 bases). From germline, CDR1 is SGHRS and CDR2 YFSETQ. This CDR3 contains 17 residues. The V and J ends lost 1 base and 7 bases respectively, with 21 bases between them.

This clone was seen more than once but under ten times. The chain employs TRBV2 and TRBJ2-5, with 9 bases aligning to TRBD2. With 5 bases clipped from V and 2 bases from J, the junction kept 6 bases outside the gene matches. CDR1 is SNHLY, CDR2 FYNNEI, per germline. The CDR3 is 15 residues long. The CDR3 is CASSNNGLAQETQYF. The CDR3 DNA reads as TGTGCCAGCAGTAACAATGGACTAGCGCAAGAGACCCAGTACTTC.

The J gene is TRBJ2-3, the V gene TRBV10-3; 7 bases are a match to TRBD2. Germline V gene data show CDR1 as ENHRY and CDR2 as SYGVKD. This CDR3 has 15 amino acids. V shed 2 bases, J shed 2 bases, and the junction held 4 bases outside the gene matches. Here the CDR3 reads CAISEGGGLTDTQYF. CDR3 coding DNA: TGTGCCATCAGTGAGGGCGGGGGTCTCACAGATACGCAGTATTTT.

The V and J genes are TRBV10-3 and TRBJ1-6; D uncertain. Germline V gene sequence: CDR1 ENHRY, CDR2 SYGVKD. V lost 4 bases and J 0 bases, leaving 13 bases between the germline ends. The CDR3 extends over 17 amino acids. In DNA, the CDR3 is TGTGCCATCAGTGGGTTGCCCGAGGGCTCCTATAATTCACCCCTCCACTTT. It translates to CAISGLPEGSYNSPLHF.

The V and J genes are TRBV2 and TRBJ2-5; D is perhaps TRBD2 (7 bases). Per germline, CDR1 SNHLY and CDR2 FYNNEI. This CDR3 region has 14 residues. Trimming stripped 3 bases from V and 5 bases from J, with 13 bases between. CDR3 in DNA: TGTGCCAGCAGTGACTGGGGGGGCCCTGAGACCCAGTACTTC. As protein: CASSDWGGPETQYF.

The rearrangement joins TRBV4-1 to TRBJ1-1; D is perhaps TRBD1 (6 bases). Germline loops: CDR1 MGHRA, CDR2 YSYEKL. The V gene lost 3 bases and the J gene lost 0 bases, with 11 bases spanning the gap. The length of the CDR3 is 15 residues. This chain's CDR3 is CASSHEGGVNTEAFF. For the CDR3, the DNA is TGCGCCAGCAGCCATGAGGGGGGGGTGAACACTGAAGCTTTCTTT.

The chain carries TRBV2 and TRBJ1-2, with 9 bases fitting TRBD1. V lost 4 bases and J lost 3; bases outside the gene matches: 6. Germline CDR1 reads SNHLY; CDR2 reads FYNNEI. CDR3 length: 15 amino acids. Here the CDR3 DNA reads TGTGCCAGCAGTGGGACAGGGGCTGGGTACTATGGCTACACCTTC. This encodes CASSGTGAGYYGYTF. Looking up the rest from reference TRBV2 and TRBJ1-2 gives the full variable domain: EPEVTQTPSHQVTQMGQEVILRCVPISNHLYFYWYRQILGQKVEFLVSFYNNEISEKSEIFDDQFSVERPDGSNFTLKIRSTKLEDSAMYFCASSGTGAGYYGYTFGSGTRLTVV.

V gene TRBV6-5 combines with J gene TRBJ1-6; 9 positions match TRBD1. The CDR3 spans 15 residues. Germline V gene lookup returns CDR1 MNHEY and CDR2 SVGAGI. V lost 2 bases and J lost 6; bases outside the gene matches: 2. The CDR3 loop is CASSYGTGTNSPLHF. Here the CDR3 DNA reads TGTGCCAGCAGTTACGGGACAGGGACTAATTCACCCCTCCACTTT.

The CDR3 coding sequence is TGTGCCAGCAGTGATGAGAGTTCGAACACCGGGGAGCTGTTTTTT. Translating gives CASSDESSNTGELFF. This chain connects TRBV2 to TRBJ2-2; D unclear. V was clipped by 3 bases and J by 0 bases, with 8 bases between them. CDR3 length: 15 amino acids. Germline assignment: CDR1 SNHLY and CDR2 FYNNEI.

The CDR3 nucleotides read TGCAGCGCCACTCCCTCCGGGAGTGAAAAACTGTTTTTT. Amino acids: CSATPSGSEKLFF. The chain employs TRBV29-1 and TRBJ1-4; no firm D call. V shed 7 bases and J shed 7 bases, with 16 bases lying between them. Germline assignment: CDR1 SQVTM and CDR2 ANQGSEA. The CDR3 consists of 13 residues.

The V gene is TRBV5-5, the J gene TRBJ1-2; TRBD1 is a possible D gene (5 bases). V lost 4 bases and J 8 bases, leaving 12 bases between the germline ends. The CDR3 consists of 12 residues. Germline CDR1 is SGHKS and CDR2 is YYEKEE (reference sequence). The CDR3 loop is CASSEEGYGYTF. In DNA, the CDR3 is TGTGCCAGCAGCGAGGAGGGGTACGGCTACACCTTC.

This chain uses TRBV5-4 with TRBJ1-2, with D possibly TRBD1 on 5 matching bases. The CDR3 totals 13 residues. Trimming pared 0 bases from V and 7 bases from J, leaving 10 bases between. Germline CDR1 SGHNT, CDR2 YYREEE (reference sequence). CDR3 in amino acids: CASSLDPGFGYTF. Written as DNA, the CDR3 is TGTGCCAGCAGCTTGGATCCAGGGTTTGGCTACACCTTC.

V gene TRBV7-3 combines with J gene TRBJ2-5, with a tentative D call TRBD1 (5 bases). Trimming stripped 1 base from V and 0 bases from J, with 12 bases between. Germline V CDR1 and CDR2: SGHTA, FQGTGA. The length of the CDR3 is 16 residues. The CDR3 reads CASSLIGGANQETQYF. CDR3 coding DNA: TGTGCCAGCAGCTTAATAGGTGGGGCCAACCAAGAGACCCAGTACTTC.